This T cell receptor (beta chain) was identified during a study of PD-1 blockade in classical Hodgkin lymphoma. The study, taken as a whole, reports: A reduction in baseline TCR diversity was reportedly seen in newly diagnosed patients relative to healthy donors. The origin of the repertoire differences remains undefined, with disease activity or prior therapy as possible causes. By C4D1, diversity of CD4+ TCRs had risen significantly, whereas that of CD8+ TCRs had not.

To note about this clone: Its antigen is not known.

Sequencing used immunoSEQ multiplex PCR; TCRdb keeps in-frame clones, though not all of them. The sample gives roughly 140,000 clones, just under 80% of which show up once; over 7.5% is in the top ten. This CDR3 has 13 amino acids. V gave up 9 bases and J gave up 5 bases, with 16 bases separating them. Germline V gene sequence: CDR1 LNHDA, CDR2 SQIVND (reference sequence). In every patient, relapse followed autologous stem cell transplantation, while exposure to brentuximab vedotin differed. The best responses consisted of complete response, partial response or progressive disease. The rearrangement links TRBV19 to TRBJ2-5; weak D call: TRBD1 (8 bases). The receptor comes from a human donor with classical Hodgkin lymphoma. The specimen was peripheral blood mononuclear cells (PBMCs), collected before the second cycle of nivolumab. The CDR3 is CASSLQGGETQYF. The CDR3 DNA reads TGTGCCAGCTCCTTACAGGGGGGGGAGACCCAGTACTTC. The full variable domain, its missing parts supplied by reference TRBV19 and TRBJ2-5, is DGGITQSPKYLFRKEGQNVTLSCEQNLNHDAMYWYRQDPGQGLRLIYYSQIVNDFQKGDIAEGYSVSREKKESFPLTVTSAQKNPTAFYLCASSLQGGETQYFGPGTRLLVL.